The rows below give T cell receptor beta chains drawn from one sample of a study of lymphopenia after photon versus proton radiotherapy. This table comes from immunoSEQ multiplex PCR, and its TCRdb copy is limited to in-frame clones, with some not included. The sample holds around 64,000 clones, 87% seen once. Sequenced here: peripheral blood, sampled from a patient treated with proton-based radiotherapy. These receptors were taken from a man older than 75 with esophageal cancer. CDR3s include the opening cysteine and the closing phenylalanine or tryptophan. The order of the fields is J gene, V gene, clone size, CDR3 length, D gene, CDR3 protein, CDR3 DNA. The D gene is left open where the match is weak. For some rows the clone size is stated as once, few or many, or as a class when expanded; others skip it.

j_call: TRBJ2-5; v_call: TRBV7-8; clone_size: .; cdr3_length: 14; d_call: .; cdr3_aa: CASSLLSGAETQYF; cdr3_nt: TGTGCCAGCAGCTTGCTCTCCGGGGCGGAGACCCAGTACTTC
j_call: TRBJ1-2; v_call: TRBV5-1; clone_size: few; cdr3_length: 18; d_call: TRBD1; cdr3_aa: CASSRESPKTGGAYGYTF; cdr3_nt: TGCGCCAGCAGTCGCGAGAGCCCCAAGACAGGGGGCGCATATGGCTACACCTTC
j_call: TRBJ1-3; v_call: TRBV19; clone_size: .; cdr3_length: 15; d_call: TRBD1; cdr3_aa: CASTNDRGPGNTIYF; cdr3_nt: TGTGCCAGTACCAACGACAGGGGGCCGGGAAACACCATATATTTT
j_call: TRBJ2-7; v_call: TRBV18; clone_size: .; cdr3_length: 15; d_call: .; cdr3_aa: CASSPPGFRSYEQYF; cdr3_nt: TGTGCCAGCTCACCACCGGGGTTTCGCTCCTACGAGCAGTACTTC
j_call: TRBJ1-1; v_call: TRBV18; clone_size: once; cdr3_length: 13; d_call: .; cdr3_aa: CASSLTENTEAFF; cdr3_nt: TGTGCCAGCTCACTAACAGAGAACACTGAAGCTTTCTTT
j_call: TRBJ1-2; v_call: TRBV19; clone_size: .; cdr3_length: 15; d_call: TRBD1; cdr3_aa: CASSITGTGGYGYTF; cdr3_nt: TGTGCCAGTAGTATTACCGGGACAGGGGGCTATGGCTACACCTTC
j_call: TRBJ1-2; v_call: TRBV4-2; clone_size: .; cdr3_length: 16; d_call: TRBD1; cdr3_aa: CASSQDVDRGAGGYTF; cdr3_nt: TGTGCCAGCAGCCAAGACGTGGACAGGGGGGCCGGTGGCTACACCTTC
j_call: TRBJ2-2; v_call: TRBV7-9; clone_size: .; cdr3_length: 15; d_call: TRBD1; cdr3_aa: CASRPGTGVPGELFF; cdr3_nt: TGTGCCAGCAGACCCGGGACAGGGGTCCCCGGGGAGCTGTTTTTT
j_call: TRBJ2-1; v_call: TRBV5-1; clone_size: .; cdr3_length: 16; d_call: TRBD2; cdr3_aa: CASSFSSGGRYNEQFF; cdr3_nt: TGCGCCAGCAGCTTTTCTAGCGGGGGGCGTTACAATGAGCAGTTCTTC
j_call: TRBJ2-5; v_call: TRBV7-2; clone_size: .; cdr3_length: 15; d_call: .; cdr3_aa: CASSLALGGQETQYF; cdr3_nt: TGTGCCAGCAGCTTAGCGCTGGGGGGCCAAGAGACCCAGTACTTC
j_call: TRBJ2-7; v_call: TRBV11-2; clone_size: .; cdr3_length: 17; d_call: TRBD1; cdr3_aa: CASSLDELTGGFGEQYF; cdr3_nt: TGTGCCAGCAGCTTAGACGAGCTGACAGGGGGCTTCGGGGAGCAGTACTTC
j_call: TRBJ2-1; v_call: TRBV5-1; clone_size: .; cdr3_length: 19; d_call: TRBD1; cdr3_aa: CASSRYGILRDREAIEQFF; cdr3_nt: TGCGCCAGCAGCCGGTACGGGATCCTCCGGGACAGGGAAGCAATTGAGCAGTTCTTC
j_call: TRBJ2-3; v_call: TRBV27; clone_size: .; cdr3_length: 14; d_call: .; cdr3_aa: CASSLSDVRDTQYF; cdr3_nt: TGTGCCAGCAGTTTAAGCGACGTCAGAGATACGCAGTATTTT
j_call: TRBJ2-7; v_call: TRBV21-1; clone_size: .; cdr3_length: 17; d_call: .; cdr3_aa: CASSKYSGASGEYEQYF; cdr3_nt: TGTGCCAGCAGCAAATATTCGGGGGCTAGCGGGGAATACGAGCAGTACTTC
j_call: TRBJ1-2; v_call: TRBV9; clone_size: few; cdr3_length: 14; d_call: TRBD1; cdr3_aa: CASRGTGFTYGYTF; cdr3_nt: TGTGCCAGCAGAGGGACAGGGTTCACCTATGGCTACACCTTC
j_call: TRBJ2-3; v_call: TRBV5-4; clone_size: once; cdr3_length: 15; d_call: .; cdr3_aa: CASSKRLGNTDTQYF; cdr3_nt: TGTGCCAGCAGCAAGAGGCTCGGGAACACAGATACGCAGTATTTT
j_call: TRBJ1-2; v_call: TRBV29-1; clone_size: .; cdr3_length: 13; d_call: .; cdr3_aa: CSVGPIKGYGYTF; cdr3_nt: TGCAGCGTTGGGCCGATCAAGGGCTATGGCTACACCTTC
j_call: TRBJ1-1; v_call: TRBV6-5; clone_size: few; cdr3_length: 13; d_call: TRBD1; cdr3_aa: CASSRDRDAEAFF; cdr3_nt: TGTGCCAGCAGTAGGGACAGGGACGCTGAAGCTTTCTTT
j_call: TRBJ2-3; v_call: TRBV4-3; clone_size: once; cdr3_length: 18; d_call: .; cdr3_aa: CASSQDLTGERVTDTQYF; cdr3_nt: TGCGCCAGCAGCCAAGATTTAACGGGGGAGCGCGTGACAGATACGCAATATTTT
j_call: TRBJ2-7; v_call: TRBV6-1; clone_size: .; cdr3_length: 15; d_call: .; cdr3_aa: CASTHGGPGSYEQYF; cdr3_nt: TGTGCCAGCACCCACGGGGGACCGGGCTCCTACGAGCAGTACTTC
j_call: TRBJ1-5; v_call: TRBV6-6; clone_size: .; cdr3_length: 14; d_call: .; cdr3_aa: CASSYMGINQPQHF; cdr3_nt: TGTGCCAGCAGTTATATGGGGATCAATCAGCCCCAGCATTTT
j_call: TRBJ2-1; v_call: TRBV18; clone_size: once; cdr3_length: 16; d_call: TRBD2; cdr3_aa: CASSQISGGLYNEQFF; cdr3_nt: TGTGCCAGCTCACAAATTAGCGGGGGCCTCTACAATGAGCAGTTCTTC
j_call: TRBJ2-7; v_call: TRBV5-4; clone_size: .; cdr3_length: 15; d_call: .; cdr3_aa: CASSLLTRSPYEQYF; cdr3_nt: TGTGCCAGCAGCTTACTGACCCGGTCCCCCTACGAGCAGTACTTC
j_call: TRBJ2-5; v_call: TRBV10-1; clone_size: .; cdr3_length: 16; d_call: TRBD1; cdr3_aa: CASSEGTGATQETQYF; cdr3_nt: TGCGCCAGCAGTGAGGGGACAGGGGCGACGCAAGAGACCCAGTACTTC